This TCR beta chain was identified in a study of blood T cells in healthy people across ages. Study-level results: Higher diversity and more naive CD4+ cells were features of long-lived donors, compared to aged donors. The donors' CMV status was not determined, possibly confounding changes in expanded clonotypes.

A second about 6 to 12 cycle PCR used barcoded and J-beta primers. A 12-random-nucleotide template-switch adaptor tagged each cDNA molecule. TCRdb called the 5' RACE reads again in MiXCR, with one record for every CDR3 protein. This sample yields some 1.8 million distinct CDR3 sequences, of which roughly two fifths are seen a single time; 23% belongs to the top ten. CDR3 size: 14 residues. CDR1 is LGHDT and CDR2 is YNNKEL in the germline V gene (reference sequence). The V segment lost 1 base and the J segment 5 bases; nucleotides outside the gene matches: 2. About this clonotype itself: Its antigen is still unknown.

The TCR sequence derives from a human donor in good health. The sequenced material came from blood. The chain carries TRBV3-1 and TRBJ2-5, with TRBD1 identical over 9 bases. CDR3 region: CASSQVGTGETQYF. Written as DNA, the CDR3 is TGTGCCAGCAGCCAAGTGGGGACAGGGGAGACCCAGTACTTC.